This TCR beta chain was sequenced during a study of vaccination effects on CD4 cells after COVID-19. V lost 3 bases and J lost 0, with 14 bases in between. Looked up from germline, CDR1 is DFQATT and CDR2 is SNEGSKA (reference sequence). The CDR3 length is 15 residues. Comment on this clone: Its antigen is still unknown.

Using viral peptide pools, the ViraFEST assay grew out antigen-specific CD4+ T cells prior to sequencing. Isolation of CD4+ T cells took place after nine to ten days of culture. Vaccine recipients, nucleocapsid antibody negative, had no prior SARS-CoV-2 infection. Sequenced by immunoSEQ multiplex PCR; TCRdb stores in-frame clones only, minus some. The table includes approximately 30,000 clones, 72% detected once. The source was CD4+ T cells from PBMCs cultured with SARS-CoV-2 spike peptides, collected before COVID-19 vaccination. This chain uses TRBV20-1 with TRBJ1-1, with D possibly TRBD1 on 5 matching bases. The origin of this receptor is a human donor who received a COVID-19 vaccine. This chain's CDR3 is CSASSGGGMNTEAFF. The CDR3 region has the DNA TGCAGTGCTAGTAGTGGGGGGGGTATGAACACTGAAGCTTTCTTT.